The 5 T cell receptor beta chains in this list originate from one sample, sequenced in a study of cytomegalovirus exposure and HLA in healthy donors. Primers for the PCR totalled 60 Vbeta and 13 Jbeta. Clones were read by immunoSEQ multiplex PCR, and TCRdb kept only the in-frame ones, dropping some. Among about 95,000 clones listed, approximately 72% were seen once. The source material was PBMCs. These receptors were obtained from a man between 18 and 29 years old in good health and CMV-seropositive.

J is TRBJ1-2 and V is TRBV9; TRBD1 agrees at 8 bases. V was clipped by 4 bases and J by 2 bases; unmatched bases: 7. Germline V gene sequence: CDR1 SGDLS, CDR2 YYNGEE. This CDR3 spans 15 amino acids. CDR3 sequence reads: CASSPRGQENYGYTF. The DNA of the CDR3 is TGTGCCAGCAGCCCCCGGGGACAGGAGAACTATGGCTACACCTTC.

V and J are TRBV4-1 and TRBJ1-2, with D perhaps TRBD1 (6 bases). Germline loops: CDR1 MGHRA, CDR2 YSYEKL. The CDR3 has 15 residues. Deletions cut 1 base from V and 3 bases from J, with 12 bases between. The CDR3 here is CASSQVQGEYYGYTF. As DNA, the CDR3 is TGCGCCAGCAGCCAAGTACAGGGCGAGTACTATGGCTACACCTTC.

Details on this clone: Other nucleotide sequences in the sample specify the same CDR3. V usage is TRBV5-1 and J usage is TRBJ2-1; 9 bases match TRBD1. The V segment lost 2 bases and the J segment 7 bases; nucleotides outside the gene matches: 7. Germline CDR1 SGHRS, CDR2 YFSETQ. This CDR3 is built from 15 residues. The CDR3 region has the DNA TGCGCCAGCAGCTTAGGAGGACAGGGGTTAAATGAGCAGTTCTTC. Amino acids: CASSLGGQGLNEQFF. The whole variable domain, remainder taken from reference TRBV5-1 and TRBJ2-1, is KAGVTQTPRYLIKTRGQQVTLSCSPISGHRSVSWYQQTPGQGLQFLFEYFSETQRNKGNFPGRFSGRQFSNSRSEMNVSTLELGDSALYLCASSLGGQGLNEQFFGPGTRLTVL.

The V gene is TRBV10-3, the J gene TRBJ2-7, with 7 bases fitting TRBD1. CDR1 and CDR2 (germline): ENHRY, SYGVKD. With V trimmed by 2 bases and J by 5 bases, 3 bases remained unmatched. This CDR3 has 13 amino acids. CDR3 sequence: CAISEPGTDEQYF. As DNA, the CDR3 is TGTGCCATCAGTGAGCCGGGGACAGACGAGCAGTACTTC.

The chain links TRBV30 to TRBJ2-1; TRBD2 agrees at 13 bases. Germline-derived CDR1 and CDR2 are GTSNPN and SVGIG (reference sequence). The trim removed 2 bases at V and 8 bases at J, leaving 6 bases unmatched. This CDR3 region has 15 residues. CDR3 nucleotide sequence: TGTGCCTGGAGTCTCGGACTAGCGGGGGACGATGAGCAGTTCTTC. Protein sequence: CAWSLGLAGDDEQFF. Combining the CDR3 with reference TRBV30 and TRBJ2-1 gives the whole variable domain SQTIHQWPATLVQPVGSPLSLECTVEGTSNPNLYWYRQAAGRGLQLLFYSVGIGQISSEVPQNLSASRPQDRQFILSSKKLLLSDSGFYLCAWSLGLAGDDEQFFGPGTRLTVL.